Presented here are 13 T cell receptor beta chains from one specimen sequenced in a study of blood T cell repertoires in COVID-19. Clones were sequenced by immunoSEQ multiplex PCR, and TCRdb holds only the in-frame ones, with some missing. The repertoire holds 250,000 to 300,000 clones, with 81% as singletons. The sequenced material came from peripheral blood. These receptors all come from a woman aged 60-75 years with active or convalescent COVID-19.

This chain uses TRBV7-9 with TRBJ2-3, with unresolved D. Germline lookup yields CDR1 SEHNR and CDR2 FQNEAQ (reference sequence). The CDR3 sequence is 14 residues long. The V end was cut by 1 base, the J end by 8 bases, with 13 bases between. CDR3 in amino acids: CASSLVGSSGTQYF. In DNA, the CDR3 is TGTGCCAGCAGCTTAGTTGGAAGCTCAGGTACGCAGTATTTT.

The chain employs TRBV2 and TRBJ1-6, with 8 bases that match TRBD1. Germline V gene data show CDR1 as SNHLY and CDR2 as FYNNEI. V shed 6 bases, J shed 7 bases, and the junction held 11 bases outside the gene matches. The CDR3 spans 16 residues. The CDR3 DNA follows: TGTGCCAGCAGAGTCGACAGGGGTATTTGGAATTCACCCCTCCACTTT. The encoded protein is CASRVDRGIWNSPLHF.

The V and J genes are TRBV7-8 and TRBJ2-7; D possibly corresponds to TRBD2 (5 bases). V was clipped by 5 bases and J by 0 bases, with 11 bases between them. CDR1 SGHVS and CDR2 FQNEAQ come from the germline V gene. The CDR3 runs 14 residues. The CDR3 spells CASSPSGGSYEQYF. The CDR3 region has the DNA TGTGCCAGCAGCCCCAGCGGCGGCTCCTACGAGCAGTACTTC.

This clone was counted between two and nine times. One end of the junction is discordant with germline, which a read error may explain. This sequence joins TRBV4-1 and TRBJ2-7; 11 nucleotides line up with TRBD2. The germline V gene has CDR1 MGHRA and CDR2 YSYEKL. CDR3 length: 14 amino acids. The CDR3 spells CASSLMTSGAGLDF. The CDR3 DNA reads TGCGCCAGCAGCCTAATGACTAGCGGGGCGGGCCTGGACTTC.

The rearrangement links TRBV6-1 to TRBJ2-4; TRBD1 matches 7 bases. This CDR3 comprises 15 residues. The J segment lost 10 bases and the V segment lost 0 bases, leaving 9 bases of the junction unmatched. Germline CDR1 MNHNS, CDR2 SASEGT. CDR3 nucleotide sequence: TGTGCCAGCAGTGAAGCTGGGACAGTCCCTAAAATTCAGTACTTC. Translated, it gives CASSEAGTVPKIQYF.

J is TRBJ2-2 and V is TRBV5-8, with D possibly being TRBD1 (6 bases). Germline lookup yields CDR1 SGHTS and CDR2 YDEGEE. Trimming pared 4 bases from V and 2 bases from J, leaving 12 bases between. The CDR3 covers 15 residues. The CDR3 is CASSPGTSNTGELFF. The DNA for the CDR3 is TGTGCCAGCAGCCCCGGGACAAGTAACACCGGGGAGCTGTTTTTT.

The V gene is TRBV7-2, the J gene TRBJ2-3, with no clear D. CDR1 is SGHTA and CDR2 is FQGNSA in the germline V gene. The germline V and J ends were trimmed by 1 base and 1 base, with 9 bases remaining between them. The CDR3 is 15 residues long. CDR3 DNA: TGTGCCAGCAGCTTAGGGTGGCCACGCACAGATACGCAGTATTTT. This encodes CASSLGWPRTDTQYF. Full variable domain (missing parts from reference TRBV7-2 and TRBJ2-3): GAGVSQSPSNKVTEKGKDVELRCDPISGHTALYWYRQSLGQGLEFLIYFQGNSAPDKSGLPSDRFSAERTGGSVSTLTIQRTQQEDSAVYLCASSLGWPRTDTQYFGPGTRLTVL.

The CDR3 region has the DNA TGCAGCGTTGACCCTGCGGCTAGCGGGGTAGGTGAGCAGTTCTTC. Amino acids: CSVDPAASGVGEQFF. This chain uses TRBV29-1 with TRBJ2-1, with TRBD2 matching 9 bases. The CDR3 is 15 residues long. Germline CDR1 SQVTM, CDR2 ANQGSEA. V dropped 3 bases and J dropped 9; count of bases not matched to a gene: 12.

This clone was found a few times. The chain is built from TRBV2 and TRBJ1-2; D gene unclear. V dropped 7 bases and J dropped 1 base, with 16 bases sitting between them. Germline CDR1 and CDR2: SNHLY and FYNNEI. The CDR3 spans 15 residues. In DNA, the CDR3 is TGTGCCAGCAAAGCGGAGAGGCTGATTAACTATGGCTACACCTTC. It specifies CASKAERLINYGYTF.

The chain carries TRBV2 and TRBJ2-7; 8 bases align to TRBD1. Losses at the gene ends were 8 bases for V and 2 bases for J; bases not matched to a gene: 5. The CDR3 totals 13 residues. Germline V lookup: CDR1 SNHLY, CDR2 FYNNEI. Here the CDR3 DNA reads TGTGCCAGCCGAAAGACAGGGGCCTACGAGCAGTACTTC. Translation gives CASRKTGAYEQYF.

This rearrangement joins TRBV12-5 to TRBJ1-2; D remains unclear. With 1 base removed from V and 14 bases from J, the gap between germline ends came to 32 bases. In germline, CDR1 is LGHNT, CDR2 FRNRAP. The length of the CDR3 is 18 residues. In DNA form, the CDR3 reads TGTGCTAGTGGTTTGGATGAGTGGTCAGGTCAGCATAAAGCAAAATTGACCTTC. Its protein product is CASGLDEWSGQHKAKLTF.

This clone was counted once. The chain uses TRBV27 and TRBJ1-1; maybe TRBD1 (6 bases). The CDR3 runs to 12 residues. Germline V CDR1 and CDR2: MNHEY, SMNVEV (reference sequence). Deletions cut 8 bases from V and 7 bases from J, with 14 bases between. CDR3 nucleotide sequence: TGTGCCAGCTATGGGGGGGCCCTTGAAGCTTTCTTT. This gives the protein CASYGGALEAFF.

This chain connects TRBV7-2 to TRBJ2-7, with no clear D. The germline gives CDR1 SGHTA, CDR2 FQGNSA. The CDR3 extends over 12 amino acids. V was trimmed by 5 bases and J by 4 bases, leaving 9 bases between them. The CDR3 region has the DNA TGTGCCAGCAGCGTACAAGAATACGAGCAGTACTTC. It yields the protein CASSVQEYEQYF.